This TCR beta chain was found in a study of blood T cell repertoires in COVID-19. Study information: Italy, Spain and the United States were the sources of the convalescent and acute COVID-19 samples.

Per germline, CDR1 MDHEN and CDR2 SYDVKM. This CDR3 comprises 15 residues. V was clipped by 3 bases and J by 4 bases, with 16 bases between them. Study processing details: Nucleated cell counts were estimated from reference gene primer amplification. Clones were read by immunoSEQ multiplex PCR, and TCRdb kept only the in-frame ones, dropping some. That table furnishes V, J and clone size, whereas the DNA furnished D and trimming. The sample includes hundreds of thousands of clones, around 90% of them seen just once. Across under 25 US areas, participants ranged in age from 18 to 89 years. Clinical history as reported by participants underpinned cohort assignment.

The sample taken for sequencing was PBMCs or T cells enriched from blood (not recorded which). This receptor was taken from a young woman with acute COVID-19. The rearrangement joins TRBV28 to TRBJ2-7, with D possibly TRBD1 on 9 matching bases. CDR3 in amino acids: CASSFSGTGWYEQYF. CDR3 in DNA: TGTGCCAGCAGTTTTAGCGGGACAGGGTGGTACGAGCAGTACTTC. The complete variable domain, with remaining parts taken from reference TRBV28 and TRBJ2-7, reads DVKVTQSSRYLVKRTGEKVFLECVQDMDHENMFWYRQDPGLGLRLIYFSYDVKMKEKGDIPEGYSVSREKKERFSLILESASTNQTSMYLCASSFSGTGWYEQYFGPGTRLTVT.